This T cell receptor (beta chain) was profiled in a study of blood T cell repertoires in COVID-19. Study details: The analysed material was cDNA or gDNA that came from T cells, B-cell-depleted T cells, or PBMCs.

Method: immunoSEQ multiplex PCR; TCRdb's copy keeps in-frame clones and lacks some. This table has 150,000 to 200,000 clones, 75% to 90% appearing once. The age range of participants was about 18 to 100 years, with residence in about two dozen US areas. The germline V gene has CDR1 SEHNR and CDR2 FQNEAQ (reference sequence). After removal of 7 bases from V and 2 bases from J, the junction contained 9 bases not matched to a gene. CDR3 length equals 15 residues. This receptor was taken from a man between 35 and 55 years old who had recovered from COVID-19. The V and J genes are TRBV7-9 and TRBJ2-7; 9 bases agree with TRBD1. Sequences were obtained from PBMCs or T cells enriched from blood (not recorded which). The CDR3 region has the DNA TGTGCCAGCACCCAGGGACAGGGCTTGACCTACGAGCAGTACTTC. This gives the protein CASTQGQGLTYEQYF.